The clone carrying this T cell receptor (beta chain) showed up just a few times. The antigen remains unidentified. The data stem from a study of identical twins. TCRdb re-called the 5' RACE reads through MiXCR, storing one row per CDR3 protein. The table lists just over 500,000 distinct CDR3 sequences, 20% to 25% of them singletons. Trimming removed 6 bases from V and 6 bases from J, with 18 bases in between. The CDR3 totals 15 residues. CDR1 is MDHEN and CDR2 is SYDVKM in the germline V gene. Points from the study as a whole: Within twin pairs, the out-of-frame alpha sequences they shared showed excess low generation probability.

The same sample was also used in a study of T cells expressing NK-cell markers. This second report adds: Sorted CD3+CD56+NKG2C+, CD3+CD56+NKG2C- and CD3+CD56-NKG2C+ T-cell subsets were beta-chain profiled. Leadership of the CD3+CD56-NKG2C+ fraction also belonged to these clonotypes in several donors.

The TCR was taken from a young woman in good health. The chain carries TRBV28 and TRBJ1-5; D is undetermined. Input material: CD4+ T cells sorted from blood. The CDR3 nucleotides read TGTGCCAGCAGATCTCACCCTTTCGACATTCAGCCCCAGCATTTT. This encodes CASRSHPFDIQPQHF.